A single sample gave rise to the 9 T cell receptor beta chains below, sequenced in a study of T cell repertoires in ileal Crohn's disease. Data came from immunoSEQ multiplex PCR; TCRdb stores just in-frame clones and leaves some out. In the table there are 1,400 or so clones, around 83% of which are singletons. The source material was ileal tissue. These receptors came from an adult with Crohn's disease.

CDR3 nucleotides: TGTGCCAGCAGCCCCCTGGAGGGCCCATTCTACGCGACCCAGTACTTC. It encodes CASSPLEGPFYATQYF. This sequence joins TRBV7-2 and TRBJ2-5; a weak D match, TRBD2 (6 bases). The CDR3 loop spans 16 amino acids. Trimming pared 5 bases from V and 7 bases from J, leaving 23 bases between. CDR1 is SGHTA and CDR2 is FQGNSA in the germline V gene. Variable domain in full (rest from reference TRBV7-2 and TRBJ2-5): GAGVSQSPSNKVTEKGKDVELRCDPISGHTALYWYRQSLGQGLEFLIYFQGNSAPDKSGLPSDRFSAERTGGSVSTLTIQRTQQEDSAVYLCASSPLEGPFYATQYFGPGTRLLVL.

The CDR3 reads CASSGLEGTISPAQYF. The CDR3 DNA follows: TGTGCCAGCAGTGGACTGGAAGGGACTATATCCCCTGCGCAGTATTTT. The rearrangement links TRBV6-1 to TRBJ2-3; 7 bases fit TRBD2. Germline V gives CDR1 MNHNS, CDR2 SASEGT. V trimming: 4 bases; J trimming: 10 bases; junction bases outside the gene matches: 17. The CDR3 is 16 residues long.

Only a few counts were recorded for this clone. V usage is TRBV6-6 and J usage is TRBJ2-7, with TRBD1 matching 9 bases. CDR3 length equals 13 residues. Germline V gene data show CDR1 as MNHNY and CDR2 as SVGAGI (reference sequence). Trimming took 1 base from V and 7 from J; bases not matched to a gene: 2. The CDR3 spells CASSYLGQGEQYF. For the CDR3, the DNA is TGTGCCAGCAGTTACTTGGGACAGGGAGAGCAGTACTTC.

The chain uses TRBV29-1 and TRBJ1-2; 7 positions match TRBD1. The CDR3 covers 11 residues. Germline assignment: CDR1 SQVTM and CDR2 ANQGSEA. With 7 bases clipped from V and 5 bases from J, the junction kept 4 bases outside the gene matches. CDR3 region: CSAMTGYGYTF. In nucleotides, the CDR3 is TGCAGCGCTATGACAGGGTATGGCTACACCTTC.

The rearrangement joins TRBV4-3 to TRBJ2-5; perhaps TRBD1 as D (7 bases). CDR3 length: 16 amino acids. Trimming removed 0 bases at V and 2 bases at J, with 13 bases between. Germline-derived CDR1 and CDR2 are LGHNA and YSLEER. CDR3 bases: TGCGCCAGCAGCCAAGATAGGAGGGGGCCACAAGAGACCCAGTACTTC. Protein: CASSQDRRGPQETQYF.

Worth noting for this clone: Other DNA sequences in this specimen translate into the identical CDR3. The V gene is TRBV19, the J gene TRBJ2-1, with 8 bases lining up with TRBD2. Germline V gives CDR1 LNHDA, CDR2 SQIVND (reference sequence). V was clipped by 1 base and J by 8 bases; unmatched bases: 7. The CDR3 is made up of 15 amino acids. DNA for the CDR3: TGTGCCAGTAGTATAGCGTCGACTAGCGAACATGAGCAGTTCTTC. Its translation: CASSIASTSEHEQFF. The complete variable domain, with remaining parts taken from reference TRBV19 and TRBJ2-1, reads DGGITQSPKYLFRKEGQNVTLSCEQNLNHDAMYWYRQDPGQGLRLIYYSQIVNDFQKGDIAEGYSVSREKKESFPLTVTSAQKNPTAFYLCASSIASTSEHEQFFGPGTRLTVL.

CDR3 amino acids: CASRRLAGSPQFF. For the CDR3, the DNA is TGTGCCAGCAGAAGACTAGCGGGATCCCCGCAGTTCTTC. The chain joins TRBV2 to TRBJ2-1, with 11 bases identical to TRBD2. In germline, CDR1 is SNHLY, CDR2 FYNNEI. V lost 6 bases, J lost 12 bases, and 7 bases stayed unmatched. This CDR3 is 13 amino acids long.

V and J are TRBV27 and TRBJ2-4; D is possibly TRBD2 (5 bases). Germline CDR1 and CDR2: MNHEY and SMNVEV (reference sequence). The CDR3 runs 14 residues. The V and J ends lost 0 bases and 6 bases respectively, with 9 bases between them. For the CDR3, the DNA is TGTGCCAGCAGTTTATCGATGAGGGCAAACATTCAGTACTTC. Its protein is CASSLSMRANIQYF.

J is TRBJ2-2 and V is TRBV7-2; 9 positions agree with TRBD2. Germline loops: CDR1 SGHTA, CDR2 FQGNSA. This CDR3 is 15 amino acids long. V trimming: 1 base; J trimming: 7 bases; junction bases outside the gene matches: 4. The CDR3 protein is CASSLGSGGFGELFF. The CDR3 DNA follows: TGTGCCAGCAGCTTAGGGAGCGGGGGGTTCGGGGAGCTGTTTTTT. The whole variable domain, filled in from reference TRBV7-2 and TRBJ2-2, reads GAGVSQSPSNKVTEKGKDVELRCDPISGHTALYWYRQSLGQGLEFLIYFQGNSAPDKSGLPSDRFSAERTGGSVSTLTIQRTQQEDSAVYLCASSLGSGGFGELFFGEGSRLTVL.